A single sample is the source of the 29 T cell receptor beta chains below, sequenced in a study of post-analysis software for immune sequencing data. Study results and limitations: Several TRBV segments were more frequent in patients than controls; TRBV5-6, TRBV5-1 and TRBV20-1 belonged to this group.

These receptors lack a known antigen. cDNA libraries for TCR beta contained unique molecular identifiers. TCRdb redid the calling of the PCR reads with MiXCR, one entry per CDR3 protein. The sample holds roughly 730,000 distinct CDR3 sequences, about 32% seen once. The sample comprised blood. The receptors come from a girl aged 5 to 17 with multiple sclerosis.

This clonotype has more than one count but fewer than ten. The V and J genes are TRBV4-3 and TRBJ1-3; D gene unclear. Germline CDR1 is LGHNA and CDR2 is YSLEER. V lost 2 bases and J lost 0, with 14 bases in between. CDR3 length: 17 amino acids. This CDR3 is CASSQSRMPASGNTIYF. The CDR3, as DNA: TGCGCCAGCAGCCAATCAAGAATGCCTGCCTCTGGAAACACCATATATTTT.

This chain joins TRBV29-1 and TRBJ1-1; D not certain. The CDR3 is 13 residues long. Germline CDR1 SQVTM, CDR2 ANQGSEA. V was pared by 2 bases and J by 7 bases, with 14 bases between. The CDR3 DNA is TGCAGCGTTGAAATTTTGTGGGGAGGTGAAGCTTTCTTT. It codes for CSVEILWGGEAFF.

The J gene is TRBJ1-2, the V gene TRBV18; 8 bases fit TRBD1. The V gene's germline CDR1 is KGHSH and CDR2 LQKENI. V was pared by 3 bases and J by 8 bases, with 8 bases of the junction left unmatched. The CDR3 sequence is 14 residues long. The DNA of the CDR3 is TGTGCCAGCTCACCGGCAGGGGGCTCGGGAGGCTACACCTTC. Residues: CASSPAGGSGGYTF.

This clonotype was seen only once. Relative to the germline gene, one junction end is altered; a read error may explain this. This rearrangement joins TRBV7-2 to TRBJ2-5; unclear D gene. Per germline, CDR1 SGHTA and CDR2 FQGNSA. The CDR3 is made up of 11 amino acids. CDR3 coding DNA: TGTGCCAGCAGCCCCGCGGAGATCCAGTACTTC. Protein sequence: CASSPAEIQYF. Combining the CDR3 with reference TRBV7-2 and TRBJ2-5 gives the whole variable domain GAGVSQSPSNKVTEKGKDVELRCDPISGHTALYWYRQSLGQGLEFLIYFQGNSAPDKSGLPSDRFSAERTGGSVSTLTIQRTQQEDSAVYLCASSPAEIQYFGPGTRLLVL.

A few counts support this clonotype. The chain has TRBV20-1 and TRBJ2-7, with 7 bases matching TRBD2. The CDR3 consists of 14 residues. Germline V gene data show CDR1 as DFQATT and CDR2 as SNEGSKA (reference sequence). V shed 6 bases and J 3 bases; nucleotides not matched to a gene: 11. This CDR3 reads CSAPNVRDYYEQYF. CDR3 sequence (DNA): TGCAGTGCCCCTAATGTTCGGGACTACTACGAGCAGTACTTC.

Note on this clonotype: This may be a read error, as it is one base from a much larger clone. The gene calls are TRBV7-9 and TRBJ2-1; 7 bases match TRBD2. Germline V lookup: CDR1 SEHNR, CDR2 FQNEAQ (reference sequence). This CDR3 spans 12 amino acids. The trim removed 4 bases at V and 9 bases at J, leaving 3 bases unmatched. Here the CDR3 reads CASSSASGEQFF. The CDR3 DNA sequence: TGTGCCAGCAGCTCAGCTAGCGGTGAGCAGTTCTTC.

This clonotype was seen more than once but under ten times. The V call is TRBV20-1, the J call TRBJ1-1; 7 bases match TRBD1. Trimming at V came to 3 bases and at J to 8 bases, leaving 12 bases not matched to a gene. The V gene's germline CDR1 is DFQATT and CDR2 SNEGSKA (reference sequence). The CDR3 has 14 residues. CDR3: CSARGDSYVGEAFF. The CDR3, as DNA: TGCAGTGCTAGGGGGGACAGTTACGTTGGGGAAGCTTTCTTT.

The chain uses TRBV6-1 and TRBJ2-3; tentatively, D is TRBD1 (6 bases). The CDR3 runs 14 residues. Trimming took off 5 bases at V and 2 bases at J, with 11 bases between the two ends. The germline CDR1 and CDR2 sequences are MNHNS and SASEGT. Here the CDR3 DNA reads TGTGCCAGCAGTCGGGACACCCTCACAGATACGCAGTATTTT. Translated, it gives CASSRDTLTDTQYF.

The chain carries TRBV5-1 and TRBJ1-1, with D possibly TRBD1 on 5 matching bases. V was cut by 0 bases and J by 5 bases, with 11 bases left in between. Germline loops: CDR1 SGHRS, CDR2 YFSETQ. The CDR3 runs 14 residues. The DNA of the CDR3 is TGCGCCAGCAGCTTGGCCCCCGACAGAACTGAAGCTTTCTTT. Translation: CASSLAPDRTEAFF. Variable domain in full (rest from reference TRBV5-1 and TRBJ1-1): KAGVTQTPRYLIKTRGQQVTLSCSPISGHRSVSWYQQTPGQGLQFLFEYFSETQRNKGNFPGRFSGRQFSNSRSEMNVSTLELGDSALYLCASSLAPDRTEAFFGQGTRLTVV.

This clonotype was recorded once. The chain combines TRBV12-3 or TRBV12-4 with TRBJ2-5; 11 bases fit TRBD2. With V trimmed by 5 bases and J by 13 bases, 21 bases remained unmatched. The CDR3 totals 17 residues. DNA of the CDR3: TGTGCCAGCAGTGGGGGACCGGGACTAGCGGTACCTTACCTTAGGTACTTC. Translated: CASSGGPGLAVPYLRYF.

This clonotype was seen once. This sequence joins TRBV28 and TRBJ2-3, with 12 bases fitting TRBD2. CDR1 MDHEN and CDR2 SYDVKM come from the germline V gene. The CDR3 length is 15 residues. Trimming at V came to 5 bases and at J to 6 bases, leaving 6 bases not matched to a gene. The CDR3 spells CASSPSGRARDTQYF. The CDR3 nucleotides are TGTGCCAGCAGTCCTAGCGGGAGGGCGCGCGATACGCAGTATTTT.

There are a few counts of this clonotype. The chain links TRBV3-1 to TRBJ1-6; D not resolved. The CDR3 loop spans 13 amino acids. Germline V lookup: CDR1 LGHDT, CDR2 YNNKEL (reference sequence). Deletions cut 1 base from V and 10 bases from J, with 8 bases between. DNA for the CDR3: TGTGCCAGCAGCCAAGTTGTGGGATCACCCCTCCACTTT. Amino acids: CASSQVVGSPLHF.

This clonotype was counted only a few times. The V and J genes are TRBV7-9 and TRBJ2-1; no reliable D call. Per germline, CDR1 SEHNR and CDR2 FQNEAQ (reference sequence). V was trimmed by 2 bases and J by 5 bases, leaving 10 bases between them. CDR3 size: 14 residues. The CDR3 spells CASSLIFSNNEQFF. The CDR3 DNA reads TGTGCCAGCAGCTTAATTTTCAGTAACAATGAGCAGTTCTTC.

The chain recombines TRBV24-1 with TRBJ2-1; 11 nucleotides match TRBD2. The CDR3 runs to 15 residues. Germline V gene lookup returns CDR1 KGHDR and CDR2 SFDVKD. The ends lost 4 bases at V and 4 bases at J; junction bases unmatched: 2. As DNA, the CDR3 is TGTGCCACCAGTGAAGGGACTAGCGGTTACAATGAGCAGTTCTTC. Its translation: CATSEGTSGYNEQFF.

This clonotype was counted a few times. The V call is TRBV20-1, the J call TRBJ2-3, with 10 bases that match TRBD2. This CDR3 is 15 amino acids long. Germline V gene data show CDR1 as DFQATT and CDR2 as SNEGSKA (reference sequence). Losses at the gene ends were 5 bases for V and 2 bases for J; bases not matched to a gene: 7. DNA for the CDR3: TGCAGTGCTCAGCGGGAGGGCCAATTCACAGATACGCAGTATTTT. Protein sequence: CSAQREGQFTDTQYF.

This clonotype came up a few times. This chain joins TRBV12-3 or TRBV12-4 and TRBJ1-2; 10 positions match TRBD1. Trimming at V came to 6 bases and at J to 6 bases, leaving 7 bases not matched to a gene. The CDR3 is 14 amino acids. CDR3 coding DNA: TGTGCCAGCAGCCAGGGACAGGGGACCCATGGCTACACCTTC. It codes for CASSQGQGTHGYTF.

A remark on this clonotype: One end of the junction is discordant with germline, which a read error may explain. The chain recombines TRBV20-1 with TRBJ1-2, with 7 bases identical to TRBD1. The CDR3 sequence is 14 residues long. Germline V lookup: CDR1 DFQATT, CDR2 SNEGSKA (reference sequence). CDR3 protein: CSAPQGGANCGYTF. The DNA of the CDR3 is TGCAGTGCTCCCCAAGGGGGCGCAAACTGTGGCTACACCTTC.

The chain's CDR3 is CASSSLRMNTEAFF. DNA for the CDR3: TGTGCCAGCAGCTCTTTGCGGATGAACACTGAAGCTTTCTTT. J is TRBJ1-1 and V is TRBV11-2; D is unresolved. CDR3 length: 14 amino acids. CDR1 and CDR2 from the germline V gene are SGHAT and FQNNGV. Trimming removed 4 bases at V and 0 bases at J, with 9 bases between.

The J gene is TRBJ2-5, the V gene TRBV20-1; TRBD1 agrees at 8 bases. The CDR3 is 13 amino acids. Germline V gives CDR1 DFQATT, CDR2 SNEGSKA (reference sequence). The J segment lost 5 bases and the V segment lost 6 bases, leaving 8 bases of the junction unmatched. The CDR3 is CSAPPGGRETQYF. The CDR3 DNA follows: TGCAGTGCACCGCCAGGGGGCAGGGAGACCCAGTACTTC.

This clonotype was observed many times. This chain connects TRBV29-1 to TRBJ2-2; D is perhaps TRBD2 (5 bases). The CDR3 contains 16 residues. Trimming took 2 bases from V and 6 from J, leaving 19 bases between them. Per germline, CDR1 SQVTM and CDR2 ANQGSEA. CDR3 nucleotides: TGCAGCGTTGAACCCACGGGGTTTGGGGAACCCGGGGAGCTGTTTTTT. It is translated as CSVEPTGFGEPGELFF.

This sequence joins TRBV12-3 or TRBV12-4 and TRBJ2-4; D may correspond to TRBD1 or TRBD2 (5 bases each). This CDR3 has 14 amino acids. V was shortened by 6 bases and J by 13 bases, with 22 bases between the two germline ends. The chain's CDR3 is CASSRSGAYNEQYF. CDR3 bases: TGTGCCAGCAGCCGCTCCGGGGCCTACAATGAGCAGTACTTC.

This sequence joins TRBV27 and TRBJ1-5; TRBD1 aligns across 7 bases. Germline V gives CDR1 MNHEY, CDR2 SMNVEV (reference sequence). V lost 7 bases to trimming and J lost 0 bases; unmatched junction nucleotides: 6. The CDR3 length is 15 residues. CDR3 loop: CASKRGPNSNQPQHF. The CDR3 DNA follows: TGTGCCAGCAAAAGGGGGCCAAATAGCAATCAGCCCCAGCATTTT.

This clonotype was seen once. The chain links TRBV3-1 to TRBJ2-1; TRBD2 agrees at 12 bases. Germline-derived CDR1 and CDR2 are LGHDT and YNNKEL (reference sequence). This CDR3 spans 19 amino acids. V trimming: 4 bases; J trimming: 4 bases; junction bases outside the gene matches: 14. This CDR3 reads CASSREKRLAGGHYNEQFF. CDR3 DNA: TGTGCCAGCAGCCGAGAAAAGAGGCTAGCGGGGGGGCATTACAATGAGCAGTTCTTC.

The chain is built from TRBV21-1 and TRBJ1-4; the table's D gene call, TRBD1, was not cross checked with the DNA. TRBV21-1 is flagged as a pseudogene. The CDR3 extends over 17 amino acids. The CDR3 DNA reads TGTGCCAGCAGCCCGATCTCGCCGGGACAGGGGAATGAAAAACTGTTTTTT. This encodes CASSPISPGQGNEKLFF.

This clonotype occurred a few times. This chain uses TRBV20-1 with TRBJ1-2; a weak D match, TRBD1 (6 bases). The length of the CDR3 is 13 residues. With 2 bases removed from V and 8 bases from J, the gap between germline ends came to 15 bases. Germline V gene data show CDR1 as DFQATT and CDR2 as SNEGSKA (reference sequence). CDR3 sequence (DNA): TGCAGTGCTAGATCTTGGAGGGGGACCGGCTACACCTTC. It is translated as CSARSWRGTGYTF.

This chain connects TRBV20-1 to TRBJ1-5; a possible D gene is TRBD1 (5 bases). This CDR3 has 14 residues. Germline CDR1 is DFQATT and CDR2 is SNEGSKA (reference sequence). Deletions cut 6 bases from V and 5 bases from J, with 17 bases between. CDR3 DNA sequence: TGCAGTGCCGCAAGGGGTGTTCAGGATCAGCCCCAGCATTTT. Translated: CSAARGVQDQPQHF.

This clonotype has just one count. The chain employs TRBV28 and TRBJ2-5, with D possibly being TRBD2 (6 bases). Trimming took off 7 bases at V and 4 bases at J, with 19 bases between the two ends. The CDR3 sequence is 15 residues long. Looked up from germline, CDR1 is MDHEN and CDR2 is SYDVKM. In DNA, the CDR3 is TGTGCCAGCACCGCGGGGCTACAGCACGGAGAGACCCAGTACTTC. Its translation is CASTAGLQHGETQYF.

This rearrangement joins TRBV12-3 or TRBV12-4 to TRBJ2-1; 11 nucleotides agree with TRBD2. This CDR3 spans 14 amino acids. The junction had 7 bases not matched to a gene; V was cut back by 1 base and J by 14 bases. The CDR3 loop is CASSLVAGGREEFF. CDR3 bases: TGTGCCAGCAGTTTAGTAGCGGGGGGGCGGGAGGAGTTCTTC.

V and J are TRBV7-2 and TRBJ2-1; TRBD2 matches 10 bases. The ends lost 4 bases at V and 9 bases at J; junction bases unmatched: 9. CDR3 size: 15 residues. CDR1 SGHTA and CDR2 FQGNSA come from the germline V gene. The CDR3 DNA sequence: TGTGCCAGCAGCTCCCAGCGGGGGGGACTCGGTGAGCAGTTCTTC. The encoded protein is CASSSQRGGLGEQFF.